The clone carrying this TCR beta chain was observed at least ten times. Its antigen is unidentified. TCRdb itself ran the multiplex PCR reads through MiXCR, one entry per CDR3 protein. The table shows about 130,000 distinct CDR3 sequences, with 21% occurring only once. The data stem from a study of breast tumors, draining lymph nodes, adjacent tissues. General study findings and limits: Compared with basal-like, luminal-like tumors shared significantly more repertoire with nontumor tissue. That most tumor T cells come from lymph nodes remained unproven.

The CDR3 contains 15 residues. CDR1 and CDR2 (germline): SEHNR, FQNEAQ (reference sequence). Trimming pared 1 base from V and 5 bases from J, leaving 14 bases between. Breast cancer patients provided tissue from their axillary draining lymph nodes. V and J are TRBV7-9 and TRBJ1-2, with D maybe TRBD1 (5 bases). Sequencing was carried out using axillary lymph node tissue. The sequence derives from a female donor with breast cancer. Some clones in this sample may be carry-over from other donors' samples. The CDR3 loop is CASSLVGGSVYGYTF. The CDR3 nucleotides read TGTGCCAGCAGCTTAGTGGGGGGGTCCGTATATGGCTACACCTTC.